The clone carrying this TCR beta chain was picked up one time. The data belong to a study of T cell responses to AZD1222 COVID-19 vaccine. The CDR3 has 16 residues. The V end lost 2 bases, the J end lost 0 bases, and 11 bases lay between the germline ends. Germline V gene sequence: CDR1 SNHLY, CDR2 FYNNEI. The repertoire was sequenced with immunoSEQ multiplex PCR; TCRdb's copy has only in-frame clones and lacks some. Seen here are some 130,000 clones, 75% to 95% observed once, and the top ten hold about 7%. This chain uses TRBV2 with TRBJ2-1; no firm D call. This specimen consisted of peripheral blood, obtained on day 0 of AZD1222 vaccination. This sequence was found in an adult in good health. DNA of the CDR3: TGTGCCAGCAGTGAAAAGTCAGGTGACTCCTACAATGAGCAGTTCTTC. Residues: CASSEKSGDSYNEQFF.